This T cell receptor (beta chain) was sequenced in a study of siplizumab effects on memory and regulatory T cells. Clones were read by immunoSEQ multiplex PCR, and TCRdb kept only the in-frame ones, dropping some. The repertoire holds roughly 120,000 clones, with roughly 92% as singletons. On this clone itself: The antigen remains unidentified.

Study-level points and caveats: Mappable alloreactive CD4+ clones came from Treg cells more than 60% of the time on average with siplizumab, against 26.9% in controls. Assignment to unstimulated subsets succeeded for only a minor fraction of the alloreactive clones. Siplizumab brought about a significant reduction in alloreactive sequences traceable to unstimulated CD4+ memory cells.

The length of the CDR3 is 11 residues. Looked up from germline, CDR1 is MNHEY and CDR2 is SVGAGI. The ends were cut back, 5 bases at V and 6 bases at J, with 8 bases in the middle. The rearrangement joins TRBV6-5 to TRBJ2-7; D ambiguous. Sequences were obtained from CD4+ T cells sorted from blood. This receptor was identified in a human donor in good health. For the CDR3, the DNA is TGTGCCAGCAGTGCCGTTTTCGAGCAGTACTTC. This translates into CASSAVFEQYF.